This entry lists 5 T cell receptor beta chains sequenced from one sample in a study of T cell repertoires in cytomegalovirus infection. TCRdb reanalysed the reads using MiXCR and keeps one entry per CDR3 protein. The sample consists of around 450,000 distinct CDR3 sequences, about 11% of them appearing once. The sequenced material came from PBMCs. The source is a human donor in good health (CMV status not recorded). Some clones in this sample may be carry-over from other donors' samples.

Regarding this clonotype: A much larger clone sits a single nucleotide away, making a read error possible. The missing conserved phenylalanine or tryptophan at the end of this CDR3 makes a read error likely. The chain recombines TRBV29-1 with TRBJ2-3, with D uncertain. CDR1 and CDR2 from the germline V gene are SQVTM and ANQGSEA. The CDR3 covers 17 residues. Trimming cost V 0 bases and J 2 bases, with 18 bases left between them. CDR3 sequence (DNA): TGCAGCGTTGAAGATAGGTGGGGAACGGGCGTCACAGATACGCAGTATTCT. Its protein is CSVEDRWGTGVTDTQYS.

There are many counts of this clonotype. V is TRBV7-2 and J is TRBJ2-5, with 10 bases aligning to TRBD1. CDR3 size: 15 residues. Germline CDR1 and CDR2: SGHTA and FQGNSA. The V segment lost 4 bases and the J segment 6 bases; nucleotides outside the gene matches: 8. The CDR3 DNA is TGTGCCAGCAGCTCGGGACAGGGGCGCATCAAGACCCAGTACTTC. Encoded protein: CASSSGQGRIKTQYF. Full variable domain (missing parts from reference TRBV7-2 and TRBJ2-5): GAGVSQSPSNKVTEKGKDVELRCDPISGHTALYWYRQSLGQGLEFLIYFQGNSAPDKSGLPSDRFSAERTGGSVSTLTIQRTQQEDSAVYLCASSSGQGRIKTQYFGPGTRLLVL.

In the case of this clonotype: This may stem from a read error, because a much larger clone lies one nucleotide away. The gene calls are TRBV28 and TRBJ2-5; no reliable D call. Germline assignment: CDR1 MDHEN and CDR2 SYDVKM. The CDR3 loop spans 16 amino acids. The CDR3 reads CASSLGGGRGEENQYF. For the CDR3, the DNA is TGTGCCAGCAGTTTAGGTGGCGGTAGAGGAGAAGAGAACCAGTACTTC.

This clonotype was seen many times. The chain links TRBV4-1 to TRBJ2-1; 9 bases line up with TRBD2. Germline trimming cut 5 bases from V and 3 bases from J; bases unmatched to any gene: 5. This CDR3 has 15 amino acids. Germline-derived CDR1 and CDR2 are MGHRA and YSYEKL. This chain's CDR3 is CASSSGTSYYNEQFF. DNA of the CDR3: TGCGCCAGCAGCTCCGGGACTAGCTACTACAATGAGCAGTTCTTC.

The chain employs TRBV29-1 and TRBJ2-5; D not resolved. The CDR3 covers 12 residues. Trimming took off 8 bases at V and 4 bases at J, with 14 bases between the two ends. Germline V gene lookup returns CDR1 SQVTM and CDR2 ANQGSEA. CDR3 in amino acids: CSLRATGETQYF. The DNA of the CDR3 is TGCAGCTTACGTGCTACGGGAGAGACCCAGTACTTC.